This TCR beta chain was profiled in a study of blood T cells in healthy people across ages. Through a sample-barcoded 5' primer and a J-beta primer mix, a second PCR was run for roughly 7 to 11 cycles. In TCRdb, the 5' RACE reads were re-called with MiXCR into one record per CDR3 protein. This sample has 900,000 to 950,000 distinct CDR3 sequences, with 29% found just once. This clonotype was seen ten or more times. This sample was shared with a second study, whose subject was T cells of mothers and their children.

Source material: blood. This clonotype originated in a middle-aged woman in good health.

CDR3: CASSLAGGIRLGEQFF. The CDR3, as DNA: TGTGCCAGCAGCTTAGCGGGGGGCATACGCTTAGGTGAGCAGTTCTTC. The genes are TRBV7-2 and TRBJ2-1; D possibly matches TRBD1 or TRBD2 (6 bases each). Germline CDR1 SGHTA, CDR2 FQGNSA. V dropped 0 bases and J dropped 9 bases, with 18 bases sitting between them. The CDR3 length is 16 residues.